Listed below are T cell receptor beta chains from one sample, sequenced in a study of cytomegalovirus exposure and HLA in healthy donors. Assay: immunoSEQ multiplex PCR; the TCRdb copy retains only in-frame clones and omits some. The table has over 95,000 clones, less than 80% seen once. Sequenced input: PBMCs. The receptors here all came from a man aged 35 to 55 in good health and CMV-seronegative. Both conserved end residues are part of each CDR3. A D gene is named only where the DNA matches it firmly. Size values are once, few and many counts, or a class for expanded clones, and some rows have none.

CDR3nt	CDR3aa	v_gene	abundance	j_gene	d_gene
TGTTCCAGCAGCGGACCTACGCGGCAGGGGACTGAAGCTTTCTTT	CSSSGPTRQGTEAFF	TRBV7-9	few	TRBJ1-1	.
TGTGCCAGCAGCGACCGACAGGGAGGCTCTGGAAACACCATATATTTT	CASSDRQGGSGNTIYF	TRBV9	once	TRBJ1-3	TRBD1
TGTGCCAGCAGATTTAGGTTAGGGGCACCTGAAGCTTTCTTT	CASRFRLGAPEAFF	TRBV28	.	TRBJ1-1	.
TGTGCCAGCAGTTTCAACTACGAGCAGTACTTC	CASSFNYEQYF	TRBV28	.	TRBJ2-7	.
TGTGCCAGCAGCTTAGAAAGCGGGGAAGAGACCCAGTACTTC	CASSLESGEETQYF	TRBV7-9	.	TRBJ2-5	TRBD2
TGTGCCAGCAGCCAAAGGACTTCCAATGAAAAACTGTTTTTT	CASSQRTSNEKLFF	TRBV7-6	.	TRBJ1-4	.
TGTGCCAGCAGTTCAGCCGGGAGGGCCTACAATGAGCAGTTCTTC	CASSSAGRAYNEQFF	TRBV6-5	.	TRBJ2-1	TRBD2
TGTGCCAGCGCTCCCAGGGGGGCTTGTGGCTACACCTTC	CASAPRGACGYTF	TRBV6-4	.	TRBJ1-2	TRBD1
TGTGCCAGCAGTTCCCTGGGAGCGGGGAGCACAGATACGCAGTATTTT	CASSSLGAGSTDTQYF	TRBV27	few	TRBJ2-3	TRBD2
TGTGCCAGCAGCTTAATCGGGCCGCGGGGGGCCTCCTACAATGAGCAGTTCTTC	CASSLIGPRGASYNEQFF	TRBV7-3	.	TRBJ2-1	TRBD2
TGCGCCAGCAGCCTCACGCTCGAGGTCGGCACCGGGGAGCTGTTTTTT	CASSLTLEVGTGELFF	TRBV5-1	.	TRBJ2-2	.
TGTGCCAGCAGCACCGATGACGGGACAAGGGTCTTC	CASSTDDGTRVF	TRBV5-4	.	TRBJ2-7	.
TGTGCCAGCAGCTTAATAAGGGGACAGTTTCTGAACACTGAAGCTTTCTTT	CASSLIRGQFLNTEAFF	TRBV11-2	.	TRBJ1-1	TRBD1
TGTGCCAGCAGCCGAGGGGGCGACGAAAAACTGTTTTTT	CASSRGGDEKLFF	TRBV14	.	TRBJ1-4	TRBD1
TGTGCCAGCAGCCCCGGGGGGTTCCAAGAGACCCAGTACTTC	CASSPGGFQETQYF	TRBV5-4	.	TRBJ2-5	TRBD2
TGCAGTGCCCGGGAAGCCTACGAGCAGTACTTC	CSAREAYEQYF	TRBV20-1	few	TRBJ2-7	.
TGTGCCAGCTCAACCACTGGACAGACTTATGGCTACACCTTC	CASSTTGQTYGYTF	TRBV18	few	TRBJ1-2	.
TGTGCCAGCAGCCAAGGACTAGCGGGGGGCTACGAGCAGTACTTC	CASSQGLAGGYEQYF	TRBV14	.	TRBJ2-7	TRBD2
TGTGCCAGCAGCCCCGAGGAGGCCTCCTACGAGCAGTACTTC	CASSPEEASYEQYF	TRBV11-2	.	TRBJ2-7	.
TGTGCCAGCAGTTTAGTTTCCAGGGGGCTACAAGAGACCCAGTACTTC	CASSLVSRGLQETQYF	TRBV28	.	TRBJ2-5	TRBD1
TGTGCCAGCAGCGGGGCAGGGGCCGCCAAAAACATTCAGTACTTC	CASSGAGAAKNIQYF	TRBV5-8	few	TRBJ2-4	.
TGTGCCAGCAGTGGGAGCGGGATATCCACAGATACGCAGTATTTT	CASSGSGISTDTQYF	TRBV6-4	.	TRBJ2-3	TRBD2
TGTGCCGGTAGTTTGACAGGGGGCCCAGTGAACACTGAAGCTTTCTTT	CAGSLTGGPVNTEAFF	TRBV19	.	TRBJ1-1	TRBD1
TGTGCCAGTAGTCCTTTACTCGGGGACAATCAGCCCCAGCATTTT	CASSPLLGDNQPQHF	TRBV19	once	TRBJ1-5	.
TGTTCCAGCAGCTTGTCGACTAGCGGAAGCACAGATACGCAGTATTTT	CSSSLSTSGSTDTQYF	TRBV7-9	.	TRBJ2-3	TRBD2
TGCAGCGTCGAGGACTACTCCCCGTACACAGATACGCAGTATTTT	CSVEDYSPYTDTQYF	TRBV29-1	few	TRBJ2-3	.
TGTGCCAGCACCCTGGCTACGGGAATAACCTACGAGCAGTACTTC	CASTLATGITYEQYF	TRBV7-9	.	TRBJ2-7	.
TGTGCCTGGAGTCAGCGGGGGGGCACAGATACGCAGTATTTT	CAWSQRGGTDTQYF	TRBV30	.	TRBJ2-3	TRBD2
TGTGCCAGCAGGCACCCCGGGGGATATGGCGCTGAAGCTTTCTTT	CASRHPGGYGAEAFF	TRBV11-2	few	TRBJ1-1	.
TGTGCCAGCAGCTTAAGGGACAGGGGGAACACTGAAGCTTTCTTT	CASSLRDRGNTEAFF	TRBV7-8	.	TRBJ1-1	TRBD1
TGTGCCAGCAGTGAAATCGGGGAGCAGTACTTC	CASSEIGEQYF	TRBV2	.	TRBJ2-7	.